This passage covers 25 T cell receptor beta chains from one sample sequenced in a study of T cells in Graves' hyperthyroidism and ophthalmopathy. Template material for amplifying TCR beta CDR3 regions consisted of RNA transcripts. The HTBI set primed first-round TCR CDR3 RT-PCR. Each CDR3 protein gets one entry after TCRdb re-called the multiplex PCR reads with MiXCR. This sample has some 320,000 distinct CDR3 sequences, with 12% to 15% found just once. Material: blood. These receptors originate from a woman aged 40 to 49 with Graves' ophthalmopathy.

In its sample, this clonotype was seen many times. The CDR3 region is CASSSQGFEQYF. The DNA of the CDR3 is TGTGCCAGCAGCTCACAGGGCTTCGAGCAGTACTTC. The V gene is TRBV7-9, the J gene TRBJ2-7; a possible D gene is TRBD1 (6 bases). From germline, CDR1 is SEHNR and CDR2 FQNEAQ (reference sequence). Trimming left V 4 bases short and J 6 bases short, with 10 bases between. This CDR3 contains 12 residues.

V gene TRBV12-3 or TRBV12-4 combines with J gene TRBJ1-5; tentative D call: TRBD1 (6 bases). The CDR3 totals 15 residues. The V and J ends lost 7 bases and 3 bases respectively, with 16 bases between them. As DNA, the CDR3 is TGTGCCAGCACCTTGGCAGGGGCTCCCAATCAGCCCCAGCATTTT. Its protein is CASTLAGAPNQPQHF.

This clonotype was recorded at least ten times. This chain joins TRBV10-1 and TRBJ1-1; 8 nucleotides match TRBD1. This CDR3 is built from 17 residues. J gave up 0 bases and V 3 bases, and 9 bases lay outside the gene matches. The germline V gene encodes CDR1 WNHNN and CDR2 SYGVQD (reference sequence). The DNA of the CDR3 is TGCGCCAGCAGTGACTCGATCGGGGACAGGATGAACACTGAAGCTTTCTTT. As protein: CASSDSIGDRMNTEAFF.

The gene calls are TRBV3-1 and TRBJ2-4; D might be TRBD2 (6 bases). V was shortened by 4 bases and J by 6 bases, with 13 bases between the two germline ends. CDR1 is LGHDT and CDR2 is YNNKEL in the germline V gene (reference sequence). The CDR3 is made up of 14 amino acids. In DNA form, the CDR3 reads TGTGCCAGCAGCCCGTATGGGACTGGAAACATTCAGTACTTC. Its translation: CASSPYGTGNIQYF.

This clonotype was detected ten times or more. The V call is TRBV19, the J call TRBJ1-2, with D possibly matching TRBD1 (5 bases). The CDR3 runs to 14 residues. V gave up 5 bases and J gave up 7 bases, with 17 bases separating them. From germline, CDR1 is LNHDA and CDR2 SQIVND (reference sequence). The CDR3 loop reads CASSGRGTFGGYTF. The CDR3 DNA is TGTGCCAGTAGTGGCCGAGGGACCTTTGGTGGCTACACCTTC. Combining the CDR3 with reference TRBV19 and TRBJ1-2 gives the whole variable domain DGGITQSPKYLFRKEGQNVTLSCEQNLNHDAMYWYRQDPGQGLRLIYYSQIVNDFQKGDIAEGYSVSREKKESFPLTVTSAQKNPTAFYLCASSGRGTFGGYTFGSGTRLTVV.

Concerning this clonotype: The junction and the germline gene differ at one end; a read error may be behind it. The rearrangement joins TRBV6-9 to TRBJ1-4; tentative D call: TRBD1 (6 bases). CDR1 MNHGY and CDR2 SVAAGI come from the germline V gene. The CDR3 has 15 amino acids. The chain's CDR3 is CASSLGGQNVERLFF. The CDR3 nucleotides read TGTGCCAGCAGTTTGGGAGGACAGAATGTAGAAAGACTGTTTTTT.

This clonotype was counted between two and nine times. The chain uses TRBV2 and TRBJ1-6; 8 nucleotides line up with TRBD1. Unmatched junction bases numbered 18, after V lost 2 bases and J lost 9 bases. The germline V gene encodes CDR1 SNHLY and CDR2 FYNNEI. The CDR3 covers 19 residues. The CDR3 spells CASSESSWGRGQPISPLHF. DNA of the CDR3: TGTGCCAGCAGTGAATCCTCTTGGGGCAGGGGGCAACCTATTTCACCCCTCCACTTT.

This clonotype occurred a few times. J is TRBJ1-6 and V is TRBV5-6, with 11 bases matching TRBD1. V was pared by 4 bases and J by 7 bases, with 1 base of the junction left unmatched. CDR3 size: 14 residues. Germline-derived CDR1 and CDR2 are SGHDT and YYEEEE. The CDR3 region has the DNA TGTGCCAGCAGCAGGGACAGGGGGAATTCACCCCTCCACTTT. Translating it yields CASSRDRGNSPLHF. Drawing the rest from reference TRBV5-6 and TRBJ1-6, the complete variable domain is DAGVTQSPTHLIKTRGQQVTLRCSPKSGHDTVSWYQQALGQGPQFIFQYYEEEERQRGNFPDRFSGHQFPNYSSELNVNALLLGDSALYLCASSRDRGNSPLHFGNGTRLTVT.

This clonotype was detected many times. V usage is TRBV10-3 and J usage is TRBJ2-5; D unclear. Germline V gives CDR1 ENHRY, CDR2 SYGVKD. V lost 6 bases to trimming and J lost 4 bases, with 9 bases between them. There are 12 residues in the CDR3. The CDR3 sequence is CAIRTLGETQYF. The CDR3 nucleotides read TGTGCCATCAGAACGCTAGGAGAGACCCAGTACTTC.

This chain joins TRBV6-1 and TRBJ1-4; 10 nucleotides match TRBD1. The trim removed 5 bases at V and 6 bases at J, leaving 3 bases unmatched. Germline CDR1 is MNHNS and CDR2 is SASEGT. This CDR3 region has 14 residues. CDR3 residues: CASSLDRGHEKLFF. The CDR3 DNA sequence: TGTGCCAGCAGTCTAGACAGGGGGCATGAAAAACTGTTTTTT.

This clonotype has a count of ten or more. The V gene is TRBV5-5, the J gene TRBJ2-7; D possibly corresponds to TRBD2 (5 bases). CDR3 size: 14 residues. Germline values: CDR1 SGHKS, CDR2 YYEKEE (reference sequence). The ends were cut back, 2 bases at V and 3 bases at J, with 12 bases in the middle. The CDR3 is CASSFMVRDYEQYF. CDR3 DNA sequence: TGTGCCAGCAGCTTTATGGTCCGGGACTACGAGCAGTACTTC.

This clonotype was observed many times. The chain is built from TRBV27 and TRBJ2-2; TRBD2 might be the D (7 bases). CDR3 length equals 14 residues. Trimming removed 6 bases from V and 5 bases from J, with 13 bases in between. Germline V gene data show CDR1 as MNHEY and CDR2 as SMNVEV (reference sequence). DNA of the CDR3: TGTGCCAGCAGGAGAGGGGGGGGGACCGGGGAGCTGTTTTTT. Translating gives CASRRGGGTGELFF.

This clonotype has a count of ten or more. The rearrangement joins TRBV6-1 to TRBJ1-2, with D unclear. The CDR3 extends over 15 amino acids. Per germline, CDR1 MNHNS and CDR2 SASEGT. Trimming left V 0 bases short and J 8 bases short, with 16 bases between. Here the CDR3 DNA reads TGTGCCAGCAGTGAAGCGCTTCAGGCCCTGGAGGGCTACACCTTC. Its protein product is CASSEALQALEGYTF.

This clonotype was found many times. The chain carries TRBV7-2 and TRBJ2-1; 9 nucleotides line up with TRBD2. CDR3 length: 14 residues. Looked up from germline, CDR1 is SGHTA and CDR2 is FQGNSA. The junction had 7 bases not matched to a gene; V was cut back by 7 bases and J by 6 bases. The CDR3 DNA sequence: TGTGCCAGCATGCGGGAGGGTGTGTCCAATGAGCAGTTCTTC. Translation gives CASMREGVSNEQFF.

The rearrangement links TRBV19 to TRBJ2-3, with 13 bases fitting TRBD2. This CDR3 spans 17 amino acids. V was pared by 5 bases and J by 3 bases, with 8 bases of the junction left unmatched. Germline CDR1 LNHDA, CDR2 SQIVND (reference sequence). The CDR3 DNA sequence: TGTGCCAGTAGTGCCTACGGACTAGCGGGAGAGACAGATACGCAGTATTTT. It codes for CASSAYGLAGETDTQYF.

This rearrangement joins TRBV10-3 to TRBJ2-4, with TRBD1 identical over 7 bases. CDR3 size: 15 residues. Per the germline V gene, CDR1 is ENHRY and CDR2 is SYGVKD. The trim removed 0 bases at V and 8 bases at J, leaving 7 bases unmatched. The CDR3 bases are TGTGCCATCAGTGAGTCGATCGACAGGGTGCACATTCAGTACTTC. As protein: CAISESIDRVHIQYF.

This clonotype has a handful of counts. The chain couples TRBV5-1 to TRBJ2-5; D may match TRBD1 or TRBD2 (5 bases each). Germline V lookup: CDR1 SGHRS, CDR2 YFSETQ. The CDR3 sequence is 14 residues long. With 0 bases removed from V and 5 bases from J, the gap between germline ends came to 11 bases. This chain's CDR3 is CASSLDEGRETQYF. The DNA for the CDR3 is TGCGCCAGCAGCTTGGATGAGGGGCGGGAGACCCAGTACTTC.

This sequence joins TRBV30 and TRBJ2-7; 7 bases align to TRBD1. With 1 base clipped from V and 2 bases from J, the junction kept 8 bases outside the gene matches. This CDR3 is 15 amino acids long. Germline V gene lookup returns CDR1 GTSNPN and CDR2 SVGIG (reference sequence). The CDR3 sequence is CAWSGGQTRTYEQYF. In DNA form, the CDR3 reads TGTGCCTGGAGTGGGGGACAGACAAGGACCTACGAGCAGTACTTC.

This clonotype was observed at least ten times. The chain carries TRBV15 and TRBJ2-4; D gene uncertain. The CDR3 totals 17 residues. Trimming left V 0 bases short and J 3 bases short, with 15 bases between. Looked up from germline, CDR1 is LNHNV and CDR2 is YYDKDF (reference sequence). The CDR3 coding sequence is TGTGCCACCAGCAGAGATTTGAAGGCAACTGGCAAAAACATTCAGTACTTC. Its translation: CATSRDLKATGKNIQYF. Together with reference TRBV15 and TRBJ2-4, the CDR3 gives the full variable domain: DAMVIQNPRYQVTQFGKPVTLSCSQTLNHNVMYWYQQKSSQAPKLLFHYYDKDFNNEADTPDNFQSRRPNTSFCFLDIRSPGLGDTAMYLCATSRDLKATGKNIQYFGAGTRLSVL.

CDR3 sequence reads: CASSGLYNSPLHF. Here the CDR3 DNA reads TGTGCCAGCAGTGGGCTGTATAATTCACCCCTCCACTTT. The rearrangement links TRBV12-3 or TRBV12-4 to TRBJ1-6; D is unclear. Trimming shortened V by 5 bases and J by 4 bases, and 6 bases separated the two germline ends. This CDR3 is built from 13 residues.

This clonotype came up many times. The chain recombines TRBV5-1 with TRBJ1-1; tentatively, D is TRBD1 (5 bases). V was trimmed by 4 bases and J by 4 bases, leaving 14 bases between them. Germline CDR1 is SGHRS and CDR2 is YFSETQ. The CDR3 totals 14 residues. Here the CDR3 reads CASSPGTLGTEAFF. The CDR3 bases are TGCGCCAGCAGCCCCGGGACTCTGGGCACTGAAGCTTTCTTT.

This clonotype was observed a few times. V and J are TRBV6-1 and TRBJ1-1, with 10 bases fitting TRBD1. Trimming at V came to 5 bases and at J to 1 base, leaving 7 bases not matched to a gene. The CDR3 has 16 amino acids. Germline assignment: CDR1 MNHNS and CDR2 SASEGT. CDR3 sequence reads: CASSYEGQGTNTEAFF. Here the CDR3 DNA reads TGTGCCAGCAGTTATGAGGGACAGGGGACGAACACTGAAGCTTTCTTT.

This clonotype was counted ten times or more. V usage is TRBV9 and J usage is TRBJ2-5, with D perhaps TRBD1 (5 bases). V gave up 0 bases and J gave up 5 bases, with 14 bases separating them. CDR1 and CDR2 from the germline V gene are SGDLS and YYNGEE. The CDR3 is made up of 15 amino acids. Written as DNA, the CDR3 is TGTGCCAGCAGCGTAGCGGCAGGTGGGGCTGAGACCCAGTACTTC. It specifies CASSVAAGGAETQYF. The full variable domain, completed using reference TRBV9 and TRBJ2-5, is DSGVTQTPKHLITATGQRVTLRCSPRSGDLSVYWYQQSLDQGLQFLIQYYNGEERAKGNILERFSAQQFPDLHSELNLSSLELGDSALYFCASSVAAGGAETQYFGPGTRLLVL.

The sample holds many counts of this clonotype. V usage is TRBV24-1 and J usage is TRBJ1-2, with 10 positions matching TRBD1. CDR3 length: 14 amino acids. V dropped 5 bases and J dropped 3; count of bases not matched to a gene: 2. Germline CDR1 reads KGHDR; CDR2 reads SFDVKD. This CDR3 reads CATSGQGADYGYTF. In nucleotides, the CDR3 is TGTGCCACCAGTGGACAGGGGGCGGACTATGGCTACACCTTC.

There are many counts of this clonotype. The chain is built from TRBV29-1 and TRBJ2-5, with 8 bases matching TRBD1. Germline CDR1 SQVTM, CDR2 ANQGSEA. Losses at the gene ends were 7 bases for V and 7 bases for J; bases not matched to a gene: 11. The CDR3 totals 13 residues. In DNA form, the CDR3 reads TGCAGCGGATCGACAGGGGCGTTGGGGACCCAGTACTTC. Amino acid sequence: CSGSTGALGTQYF.